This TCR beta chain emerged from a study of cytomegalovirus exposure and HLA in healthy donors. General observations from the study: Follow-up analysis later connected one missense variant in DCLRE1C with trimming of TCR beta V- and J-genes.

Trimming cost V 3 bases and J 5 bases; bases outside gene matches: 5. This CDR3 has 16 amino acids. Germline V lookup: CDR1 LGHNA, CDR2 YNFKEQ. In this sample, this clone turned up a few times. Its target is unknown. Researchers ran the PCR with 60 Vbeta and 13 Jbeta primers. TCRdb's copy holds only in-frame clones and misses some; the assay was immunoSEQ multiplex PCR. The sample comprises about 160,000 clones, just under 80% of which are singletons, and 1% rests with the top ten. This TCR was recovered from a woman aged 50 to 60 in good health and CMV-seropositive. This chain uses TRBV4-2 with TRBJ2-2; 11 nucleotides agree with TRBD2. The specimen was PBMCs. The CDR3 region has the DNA TGTGCCAGCAGCCATATAGCGGGAGGGGGTACCGGGGAGCTGTTTTTT. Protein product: CASSHIAGGGTGELFF.